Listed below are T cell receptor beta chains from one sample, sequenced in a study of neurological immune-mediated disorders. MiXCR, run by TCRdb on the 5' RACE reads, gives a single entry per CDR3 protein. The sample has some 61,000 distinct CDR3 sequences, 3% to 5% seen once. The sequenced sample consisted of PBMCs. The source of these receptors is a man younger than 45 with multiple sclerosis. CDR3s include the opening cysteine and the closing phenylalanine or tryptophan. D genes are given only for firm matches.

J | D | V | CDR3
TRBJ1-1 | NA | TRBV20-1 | CSARDRGGANSEAFF
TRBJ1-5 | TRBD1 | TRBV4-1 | CASSFQSDRDQPQHF
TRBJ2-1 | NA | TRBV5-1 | CASSLSGKTTRTNEQFF
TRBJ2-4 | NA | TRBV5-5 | CASSFPDILAKNIQYF
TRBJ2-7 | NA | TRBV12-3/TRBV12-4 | CASSLTGEQYF
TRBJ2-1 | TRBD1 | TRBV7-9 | CASSPWTGVHNEQFF
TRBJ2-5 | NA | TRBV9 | CASSVAAGAGETQYF
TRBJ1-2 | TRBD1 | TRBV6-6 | CASSYETGGFNYGYTF
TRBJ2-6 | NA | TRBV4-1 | CASSQDRTFGANVLTF
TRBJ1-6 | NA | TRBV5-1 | CASSHPNSPLHF
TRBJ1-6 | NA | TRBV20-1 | CSAPTGGVERPLNF
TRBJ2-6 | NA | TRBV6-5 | CASSYSGEGSLGANVLTF
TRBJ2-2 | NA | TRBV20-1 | CSARRLTGELFF
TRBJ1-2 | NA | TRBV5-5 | CASSSDLANYGYTF
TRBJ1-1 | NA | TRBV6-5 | CASSYSVLVGTEAFF
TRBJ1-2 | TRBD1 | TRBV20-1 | CSAWTGGGYGYTF
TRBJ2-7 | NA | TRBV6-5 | CASSYSGDSYEQYF
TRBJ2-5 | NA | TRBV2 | CASSESKGGRETQYF
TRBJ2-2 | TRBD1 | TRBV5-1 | CASSPRTGRNTGELFF
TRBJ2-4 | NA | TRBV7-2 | CASSSRDIQYF
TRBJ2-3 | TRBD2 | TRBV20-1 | CSVARQRGSTDTQYF
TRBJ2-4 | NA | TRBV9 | CASSKGGALAKNIQYF
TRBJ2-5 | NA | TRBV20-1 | CSASTGAETQYF
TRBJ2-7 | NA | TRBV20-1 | CSARDQVSVVEQYF
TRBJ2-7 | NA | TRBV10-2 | CASSESGGSIYEQYF
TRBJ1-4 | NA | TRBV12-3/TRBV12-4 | CASSLMQGSEKLFF